Sequencing of this TCR beta chain was carried out in a study of cytomegalovirus exposure and HLA in healthy donors. General study points: A later analysis by the authors found several of the most significant clusters apparently linked to common viral pathogens.

Sampled while nominally healthy, donors likely had unrecorded immune exposures. Trimming cost V 5 bases and J 0 bases, with 11 bases left between them. CDR1 and CDR2 (germline): LNHNV, YYDKDF (reference sequence). This CDR3 has 15 residues. On this clone itself: Its antigen is not identified.

PCR used 60 Vbeta primers and 13 Jbeta primers. Per the authors' pipeline: Later, tens of millions of unique TCR beta chains were counted in an analysis, and roughly 10 million of them were shared. Measured with immunoSEQ multiplex PCR; TCRdb has only the in-frame clones, and not every one. V and J calls plus clone size are reproduced from that table; the DNA served to infer D and trimming. The sample records around 130,000 clones, approximately 84% being singletons. The source of this sequence is a boy under 10 years old in good health and CMV-seronegative. The rearrangement links TRBV15 to TRBJ2-1; D is possibly TRBD2 (6 bases). Source material: PBMCs. The CDR3 bases are TGTGCCACCAGCCGGGGGTCTAGCTCCTACAATGAGCAGTTCTTC. It encodes CATSRGSSSYNEQFF.